This T cell receptor (beta chain) is drawn from a study of T cells expressing NK-cell markers. Study-wide context: It was sorted CD3+CD56-NKG2C+, CD3+CD56+NKG2C- and CD3+CD56+NKG2C+ T cells that provided the TCR beta repertoires. Among the eight sequenced donors, seven tested HCMV-seropositive and one tested seronegative.

General study results and limits: There remained a lack of clarity about HCMV specificity of expanded NKG2C+ T cell clones. CD8+ T cells in 5 to 7 donors included dominant NKG2C+ clonotypes at about 1.0-7.0%.

The germline gives CDR1 WSHSY, CDR2 SAAADI. The CDR3 covers 16 residues. TCRdb reprocessed the 5' RACE reads and stores each CDR3 protein as one record, lacking DNA. The sample totals roughly 390,000 distinct CDR3 sequences. On this clonotype itself: The antigen remains unidentified.

This TCR was sampled from a woman aged 45-59 years in good health. The gene calls are TRBV10-2 and TRBJ2-3; the D call from TCRdb, TRBD1, cannot be confirmed without DNA. The sequenced sample consisted of blood T cells: a sorted CD56 or NKG2C T cell subset, CD4+ or CD8+ T cells, or bulk PBMC T cells (not recorded which). CDR3 region: CASTSPDISSTDTQYF.